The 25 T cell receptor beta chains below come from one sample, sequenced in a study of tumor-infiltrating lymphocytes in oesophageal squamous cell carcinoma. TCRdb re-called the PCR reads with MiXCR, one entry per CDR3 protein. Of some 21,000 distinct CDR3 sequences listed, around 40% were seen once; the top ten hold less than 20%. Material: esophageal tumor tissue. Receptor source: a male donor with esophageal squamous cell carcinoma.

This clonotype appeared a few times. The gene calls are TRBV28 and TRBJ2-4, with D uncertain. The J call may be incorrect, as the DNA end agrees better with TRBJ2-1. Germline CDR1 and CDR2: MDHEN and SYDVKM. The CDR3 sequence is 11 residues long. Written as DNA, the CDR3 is TGTGCCAGCAGTTTCCAGGCCGGGCAGTTCTTC. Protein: CASSFQAGQFF.

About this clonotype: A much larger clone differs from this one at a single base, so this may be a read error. CDR3 in DNA: TGTGCCAGCGGAGGGGGTGACGCCTACAATGGGCAGTACTTC. Protein: CASGGGDAYNGQYF. V usage is TRBV6-2 or TRBV6-3 and J usage is TRBJ2-5, with D perhaps matching TRBD1 or TRBD2 (6 bases each). Between the trimmed V and J ends, which lost 8 bases and 11 bases, there was a span of 24 bases. There are 14 residues in the CDR3. Per germline, CDR1 MNHEY and CDR2 SVGEGT.

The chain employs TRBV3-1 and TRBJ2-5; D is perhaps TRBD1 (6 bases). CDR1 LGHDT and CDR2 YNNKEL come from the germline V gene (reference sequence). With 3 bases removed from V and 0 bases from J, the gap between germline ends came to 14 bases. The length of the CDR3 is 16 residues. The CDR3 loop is CASSHLLGDNQETQYF. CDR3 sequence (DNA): TGTGCCAGCAGCCACCTTCTGGGGGACAACCAAGAGACCCAGTACTTC.

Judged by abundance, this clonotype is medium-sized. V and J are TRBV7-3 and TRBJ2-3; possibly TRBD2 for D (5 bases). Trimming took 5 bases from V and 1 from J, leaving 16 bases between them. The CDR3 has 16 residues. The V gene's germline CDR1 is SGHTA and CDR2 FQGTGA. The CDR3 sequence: CASSRTGLLGTDTQYF. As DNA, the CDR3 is TGTGCCAGCAGCCGAACCGGACTGCTTGGCACAGATACGCAGTATTTT.

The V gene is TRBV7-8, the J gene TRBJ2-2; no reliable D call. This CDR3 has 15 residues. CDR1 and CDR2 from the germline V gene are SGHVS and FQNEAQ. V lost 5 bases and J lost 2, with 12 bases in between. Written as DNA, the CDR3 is TGTGCCAGCAGCCCCAGGCCAGGCAACACCGGGGAGCTGTTTTTT. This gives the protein CASSPRPGNTGELFF.

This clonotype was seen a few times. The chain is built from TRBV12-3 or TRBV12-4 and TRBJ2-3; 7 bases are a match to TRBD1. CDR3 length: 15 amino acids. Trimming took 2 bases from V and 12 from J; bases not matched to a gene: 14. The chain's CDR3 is CASSLWDSPQETQYF. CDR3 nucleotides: TGTGCCAGCAGTTTATGGGACAGCCCTCAAGAGACCCAGTATTTT.

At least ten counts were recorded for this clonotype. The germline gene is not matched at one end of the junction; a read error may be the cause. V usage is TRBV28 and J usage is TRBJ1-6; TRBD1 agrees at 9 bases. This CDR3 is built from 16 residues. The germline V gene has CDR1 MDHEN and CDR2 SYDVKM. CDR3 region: CASSSGGQGYNSPLHF. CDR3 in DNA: TGTGCCAGCAGCTCCGGGGGACAGGGCTATAATTCACCCCTCCACTTC.

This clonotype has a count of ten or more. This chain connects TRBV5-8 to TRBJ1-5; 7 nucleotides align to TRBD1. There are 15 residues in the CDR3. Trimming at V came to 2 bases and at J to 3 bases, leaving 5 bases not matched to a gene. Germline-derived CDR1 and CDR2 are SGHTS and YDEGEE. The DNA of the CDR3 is TGTGCCAGCAGCTTAGCGGGACAGTACAATCAGCCCCAGCATTTT. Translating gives CASSLAGQYNQPQHF.

The CDR3 DNA reads as TGTGCCAGCAGCTTGAAGAGAACCTACGAGCAGCACTTT. Protein sequence: CASSLKRTYEQHF. This sequence joins TRBV7-2 and TRBJ1-6; D remains unclear. V lost 3 bases and J 19 bases, leaving 19 bases between the germline ends. CDR1 and CDR2 from the germline V gene are SGHTA and FQGNSA. The CDR3 loop spans 13 amino acids.

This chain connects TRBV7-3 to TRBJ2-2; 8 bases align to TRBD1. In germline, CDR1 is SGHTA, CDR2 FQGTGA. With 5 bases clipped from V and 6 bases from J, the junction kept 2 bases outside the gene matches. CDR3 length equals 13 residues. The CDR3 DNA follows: TGTGCCAGCAGCCCACAGGGGGCCGGGGAGCTGTTTTTT. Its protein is CASSPQGAGELFF.

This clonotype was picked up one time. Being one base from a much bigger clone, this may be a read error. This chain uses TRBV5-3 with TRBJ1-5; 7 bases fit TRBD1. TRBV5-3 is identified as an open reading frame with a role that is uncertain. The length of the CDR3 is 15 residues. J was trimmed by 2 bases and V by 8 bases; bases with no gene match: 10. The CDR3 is CASSATGAGNQPQHF. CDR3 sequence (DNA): TGTGCCAGCAGTGCTACAGGGGCAGGCAATCAGCCCCAGCATTTT.

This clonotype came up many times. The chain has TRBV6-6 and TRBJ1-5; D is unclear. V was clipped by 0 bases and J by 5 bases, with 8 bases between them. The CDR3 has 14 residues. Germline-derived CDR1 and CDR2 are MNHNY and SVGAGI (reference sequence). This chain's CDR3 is CASSYSPEYQPQHF. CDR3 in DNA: TGTGCCAGCAGTTACTCCCCAGAATATCAGCCCCAGCATTTT.

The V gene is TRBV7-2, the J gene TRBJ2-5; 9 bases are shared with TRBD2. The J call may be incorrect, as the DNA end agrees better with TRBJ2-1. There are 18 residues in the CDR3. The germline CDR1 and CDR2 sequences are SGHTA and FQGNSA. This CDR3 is CASSLNLAGTIKYNEQFF. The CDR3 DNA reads TGTGCCAGCAGCTTAAACCTAGCGGGAACTATTAAGTACAATGAGCAGTTCTTC.

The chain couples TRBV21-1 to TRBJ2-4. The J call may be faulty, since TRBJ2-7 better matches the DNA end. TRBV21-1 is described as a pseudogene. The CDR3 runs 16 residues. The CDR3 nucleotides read TGTGCCAGCAGCAAAGCCACGGCAGACACCTACTACGAGCAGTACTTC. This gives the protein CASSKATADTYYEQYF.

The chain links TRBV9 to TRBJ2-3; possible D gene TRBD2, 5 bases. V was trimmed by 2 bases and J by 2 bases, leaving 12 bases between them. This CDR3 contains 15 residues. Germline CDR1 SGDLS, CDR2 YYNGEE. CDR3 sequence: CASSVIGGSTDTQYF. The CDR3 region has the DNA TGTGCCAGCAGCGTTATCGGCGGGTCCACAGATACGCAGTATTTT. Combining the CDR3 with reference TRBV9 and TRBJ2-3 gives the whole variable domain DSGVTQTPKHLITATGQRVTLRCSPRSGDLSVYWYQQSLDQGLQFLIQYYNGEERAKGNILERFSAQQFPDLHSELNLSSLELGDSALYFCASSVIGGSTDTQYFGPGTRLTVL.

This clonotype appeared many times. The CDR3 is CASSYSRDSFYGYTF. In DNA, the CDR3 is TGTGCCAGCAGTTACTCGAGGGACAGCTTCTATGGCTACACCTTC. The gene calls are TRBV6-6 and TRBJ1-2, with 7 bases aligning to TRBD1. The CDR3 has 15 residues. The trim removed 0 bases at V and 4 bases at J, leaving 5 bases unmatched. Germline CDR1 and CDR2: MNHNY and SVGAGI (reference sequence).

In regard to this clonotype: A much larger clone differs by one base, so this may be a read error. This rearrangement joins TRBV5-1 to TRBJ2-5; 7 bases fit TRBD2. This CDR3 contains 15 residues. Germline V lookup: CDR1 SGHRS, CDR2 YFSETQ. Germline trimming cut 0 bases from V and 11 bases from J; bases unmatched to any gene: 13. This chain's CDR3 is CASSLALGLNNEQYF. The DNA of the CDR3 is TGCGCCAGCAGCTTGGCCTTGGGACTAAACAATGAGCAGTACTTC.

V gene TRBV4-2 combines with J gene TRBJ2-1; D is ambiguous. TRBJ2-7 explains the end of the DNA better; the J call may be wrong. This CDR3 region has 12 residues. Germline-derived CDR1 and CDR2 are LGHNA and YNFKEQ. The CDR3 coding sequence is TGTGCCAGCAGCCATCGAGACAATGAGCAGTACTTC. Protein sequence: CASSHRDNEQYF.

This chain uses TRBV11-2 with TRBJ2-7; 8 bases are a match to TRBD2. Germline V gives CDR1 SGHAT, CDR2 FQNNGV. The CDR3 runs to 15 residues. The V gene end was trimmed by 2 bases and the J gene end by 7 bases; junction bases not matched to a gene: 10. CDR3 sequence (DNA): TGTGCCAGCAGCTTAAGGCAAGCGGGAGAGCGGGAGCAGTACTTC. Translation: CASSLRQAGEREQYF.

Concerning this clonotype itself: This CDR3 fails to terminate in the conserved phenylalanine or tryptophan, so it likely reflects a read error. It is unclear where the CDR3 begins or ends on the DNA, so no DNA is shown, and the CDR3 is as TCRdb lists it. The CDR3 loop reads CASSFRALGT. The chain uses TRBV12-3 or TRBV12-4 and TRBJ2-5. The CDR3 spans 10 amino acids, including both terminal residues.

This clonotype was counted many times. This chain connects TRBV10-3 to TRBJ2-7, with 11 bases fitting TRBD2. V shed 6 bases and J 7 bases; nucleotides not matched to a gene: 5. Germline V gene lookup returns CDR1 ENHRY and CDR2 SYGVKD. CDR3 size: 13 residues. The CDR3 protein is CAISVAGGDEQYF. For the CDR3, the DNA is TGTGCCATCAGCGTAGCGGGAGGGGATGAGCAGTACTTC.

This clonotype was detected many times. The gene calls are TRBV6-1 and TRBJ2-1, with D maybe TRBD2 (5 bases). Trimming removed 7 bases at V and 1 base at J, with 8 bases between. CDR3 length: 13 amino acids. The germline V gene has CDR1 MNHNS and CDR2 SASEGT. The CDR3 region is CASKRGSYNEQFF. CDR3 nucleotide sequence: TGTGCCAGCAAACGGGGTTCCTACAATGAGCAGTTCTTC.

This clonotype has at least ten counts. This CDR3 is CASGGGGRTYEQYF. CDR3 coding DNA: TGCGCCAGCGGGGGGGGGGGACGCACCTACGAGCAGTACTTC. This chain uses TRBV10-1 with TRBJ2-7, with 7 bases identical to TRBD2. Germline CDR1 is WNHNN and CDR2 is SYGVQD (reference sequence). Trimming at V came to 8 bases and at J to 2 bases, leaving 9 bases not matched to a gene. CDR3 length equals 14 residues.

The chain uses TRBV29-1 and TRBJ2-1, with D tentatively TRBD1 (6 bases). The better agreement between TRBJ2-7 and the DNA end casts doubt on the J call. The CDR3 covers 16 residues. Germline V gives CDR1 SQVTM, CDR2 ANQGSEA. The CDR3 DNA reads TGCAGCGTTGAAGGGGACACCCGAAAATCCTACAATGAGCAGTACTTC. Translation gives CSVEGDTRKSYNEQYF.

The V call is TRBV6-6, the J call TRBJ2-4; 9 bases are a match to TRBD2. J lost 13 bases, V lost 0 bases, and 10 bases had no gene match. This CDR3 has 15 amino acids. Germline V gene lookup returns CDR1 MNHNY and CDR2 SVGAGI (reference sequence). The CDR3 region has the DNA TGTGCCAGCAGTTACTCGATTAGCGGGAGCCGTGAGCAGTACTTC. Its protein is CASSYSISGSREQYF.